The 2 T cell receptor beta chains below were found in one sample sequenced in a study of patients and donors after allogeneic stem cell transplantation. TCRdb re-analysed the RT-PCR reads in MiXCR, keeping a single row per CDR3 protein. The sample consists of about 110,000 distinct CDR3 sequences, around 33% of them appearing once. The sample consisted of blood, either unsorted or a sorted T cell fraction (not recorded which). These TCRs come from a human donor who was either an allogeneic HSCT recipient or a stem cell or donor lymphocyte infusion donor (not recorded which). It is not recorded whose cells these are; they may come from a transplant donor.

The chain employs TRBV24-1 and TRBJ2-3; no clear D gene. The CDR3 length is 13 residues. The ends were cut back, 10 bases at V and 6 bases at J, with 16 bases in the middle. The germline CDR1 and CDR2 sequences are KGHDR and SFDVKD. The CDR3 DNA is TGTGCCACGACCCCCCGAGATGCGGATACGCAGTATTTT. Protein: CATTPRDADTQYF.

This clonotype was seen repeatedly, ten times or more. This chain connects TRBV12-3 or TRBV12-4 to TRBJ1-1, with 10 nucleotides matching TRBD1. Trimming at V came to 3 bases and at J to 5 bases, leaving 6 bases not matched to a gene. The CDR3 extends over 15 amino acids. DNA of the CDR3: TGTGCCAGCAGTTTGGCCGGGACAGGGGAAACTGAAGCTTTCTTT. Its translation is CASSLAGTGETEAFF.